These T cell receptor beta chains were read from a single sample in a study of patients and donors after allogeneic stem cell transplantation. Each CDR3 protein is one row after TCRdb ran MiXCR on the RT-PCR reads. The sample carries 84,000 or so distinct CDR3 sequences, around 49% recorded once. The sequencing sample was made of blood, either unsorted or a sorted T cell fraction (not recorded which). These receptors were collected from a human donor who was either an allogeneic HSCT recipient or a stem cell or donor lymphocyte infusion donor (not recorded which). It is not recorded whose cells these are; they may come from a transplant donor. Each CDR3 is given with its conserved first and last residue. Each record gives: clone size, V gene, J gene, D gene, CDR3 DNA, CDR3 protein. A D gene is named only where the DNA matches it firmly. Clone sizes are given selectively: once, few, many, or a class where the clone is expanded.

>.|TRBV3-1|TRBJ1-3|.
TGTGCCAGCAGCCCTCCGACGGTCTCTGGAAACACCATATATTTT
CASSPPTVSGNTIYF
>.|TRBV12-3/TRBV12-4|TRBJ1-5|.
TGTGCCAGCAGTTCTAGGGGGGGGAATCAGCCCCAGCATTTT
CASSSRGGNQPQHF
>.|TRBV6-5|TRBJ2-1|TRBD2
TGTGCCAGCAGTTACTTCTACGGGAGGGATGATGAGCAGTTCTTC
CASSYFYGRDDEQFF
>.|TRBV12-3/TRBV12-4|TRBJ2-1|.
TGTGCCAGCAGCCATCCCCCTCGGGGGAGCCGTAAGTTCTTC
CASSHPPRGSRKFF
>.|TRBV7-2|TRBJ2-2|TRBD2
TGTGCCAGCAGCAAAAATTCTCCGGGACTAGCGGCTAACACCGGGGAGCTGTTTTTT
CASSKNSPGLAANTGELFF
>.|TRBV29-1|TRBJ2-1|.
TGCAGCGTTGACGGGCGAATCCGTTACAATGAGCAGTTCTTC
CSVDGRIRYNEQFF
>.|TRBV20-1|TRBJ2-1|.
TGCAGTGCTAGGGATGTAACCACCAATGAGCAGTTCTTC
CSARDVTTNEQFF
>.|TRBV27|TRBJ1-1|.
TGTGCCAGCAGCTTCAGGGGAGCCAGGAACACTGAAGCTTTCTTT
CASSFRGARNTEAFF
>.|TRBV12-3/TRBV12-4|TRBJ2-1|TRBD2
TGTGCCAGCAGCCATGGACTAGCGGAGGGGAATGAGCAGTTCTTC
CASSHGLAEGNEQFF
>.|TRBV4-3|TRBJ2-3|.
TGCGCCAGCAGCCGGCGAACGGGACCCAACACAGATACGCAGTATTTT
CASSRRTGPNTDTQYF
>few|TRBV11-2|TRBJ1-1|.
TGTGCCAGCAGGAAGGGGCGACAGCAGAACACTGAAGCTTTCTTT
CASRKGRQQNTEAFF
>.|TRBV5-1|TRBJ1-1|.
TGCGCCAGCAGCTTGGGATGGGGAGAGAACACTGAAGCTTTCTTT
CASSLGWGENTEAFF
>few|TRBV4-3|TRBJ1-2|TRBD1
TGCGCCAGCAGCGCGACAGGGCGTAATATTTTCTATGGCTACACCTTC
CASSATGRNIFYGYTF
>.|TRBV27|TRBJ1-1|TRBD1
TGTGCCAGCAGTTTAAGGGACAGGGGCCAAACTGAAGCTTTCTTT
CASSLRDRGQTEAFF
>.|TRBV5-5|TRBJ2-1|TRBD2
TGTGCCAGCAGCTTGTCGGGAGGGAAGAGCAATGAGCAGTTCTTC
CASSLSGGKSNEQFF
>few|TRBV29-1|TRBJ1-1|TRBD1
TGCAGCGTTGATCCCGGGACAGGGAAAATTTTCAACGCTGAAGCTTTCTTT
CSVDPGTGKIFNAEAFF
>few|TRBV28|TRBJ1-5|.
TGTGCCAGCAGGGCTGAAGGACAGCCCCAGCATTTT
CASRAEGQPQHF
>.|TRBV20-1|TRBJ1-3|.
TGCAGTGCTAGAGCGGAGGGAAGCTCTGGAAACACCATATATTTT
CSARAEGSSGNTIYF
>few|TRBV6-2/TRBV6-3|TRBJ1-4|.
TGTGCCAGCAGTTACTCCTCCACCCCCGGGGCCTTAAACTGGCTGTTTTTT
CASSYSSTPGALNWLFF
>.|TRBV7-9|TRBJ2-5|TRBD2
TGTGCCAGCAGCCCGGGACTAGCGGACGGCCAAGAGACCCAGTACTTC
CASSPGLADGQETQYF
>few|TRBV29-1|TRBJ1-1|TRBD1
TGCAGCGTTGGCTTCAGGGGGCGGGTAGGGACTGAAGCTTTCTTT
CSVGFRGRVGTEAFF
>.|TRBV7-2|TRBJ1-2|.
TGTGCCAGCAGCGCCGGGCCCCGAAGCAACTACACCTTC
CASSAGPRSNYTF
>.|TRBV5-1|TRBJ2-2|.
TGCGCCAGCAGCTTAAGTCCAGCCGGGGAGCTGTTTTTT
CASSLSPAGELFF
>few|TRBV27|TRBJ1-4|.
TGTGCCAGCAGTTTATTGGGACGTAATGAAAAACTGTTTTTT
CASSLLGRNEKLFF
>few|TRBV7-2|TRBJ1-2|.
TGTGCCAGCAGCCACCGGGACAAAGACTATGGCTACACCTTC
CASSHRDKDYGYTF
>.|TRBV7-6|TRBJ2-1|TRBD2
TGTGCCAGCAGCCCTTTTAGTACTAGCGCAAGACACAATGAGCAGTTCTTC
CASSPFSTSARHNEQFF
>.|TRBV6-1|TRBJ1-1|.
TGTGCCAGCAACCACGGGAACACTGAAGCTTTCTTT
CASNHGNTEAFF
>once|TRBV10-3|TRBJ1-1|.
TGTGCCATCAGTGAACCAGGGAACACTGAAGCTTTCTTT
CAISEPGNTEAFF
>few|TRBV6-6|TRBJ1-5|.
TGTGCCAGCATCCTAGGGGAGGGACAGCCCCAGCATTTT
CASILGEGQPQHF